The clone carrying this T cell receptor beta chain appeared a few times. No antigen is known for it. The CDR3 has 16 amino acids. V lost 5 bases to trimming and J lost 0 bases, with 13 bases between them. Germline assignment: CDR1 MNHNS and CDR2 SASEGT. Original data processing: Clinicopathological groups differed in CDR3, with these differences serving to build a distant-metastasis classifier for papillary thyroid cancer. TCRdb ran MiXCR on the PCR reads. In this record, the V and J calls reflect TCRdb's handling and not the investigators' own analysis. Of tens of thousands of clones in the sample, 20% to 25% were seen once. The sample is drawn from a study of metastatic and nonmetastatic thyroid tumors. Study in general: Repertoires were compared across blood and tumor or nodule tissue from malignant and benign thyroid patients. Study-wide points: It was reportedly found that TCR beta diversity was significantly higher in malignant thyroid tumors than in benign nodules, a difference seen in both blood and tumor samples.

There were no patients who had received any treatment before thyroid surgery. The rearrangement joins TRBV6-1 to TRBJ1-4; no clear D gene. Sequenced input: tumor tissue. This TCR was recovered from a female donor with papillary thyroid cancer or a benign thyroid nodule (not recorded which). Some clones in this sample may be carry-over from other donors' samples. This CDR3 is CASSPWVSTTNEKLFF. The CDR3 bases are TGTGCCAGCAGTCCTTGGGTGAGTACAACTAATGAAAAACTGTTTTTT.